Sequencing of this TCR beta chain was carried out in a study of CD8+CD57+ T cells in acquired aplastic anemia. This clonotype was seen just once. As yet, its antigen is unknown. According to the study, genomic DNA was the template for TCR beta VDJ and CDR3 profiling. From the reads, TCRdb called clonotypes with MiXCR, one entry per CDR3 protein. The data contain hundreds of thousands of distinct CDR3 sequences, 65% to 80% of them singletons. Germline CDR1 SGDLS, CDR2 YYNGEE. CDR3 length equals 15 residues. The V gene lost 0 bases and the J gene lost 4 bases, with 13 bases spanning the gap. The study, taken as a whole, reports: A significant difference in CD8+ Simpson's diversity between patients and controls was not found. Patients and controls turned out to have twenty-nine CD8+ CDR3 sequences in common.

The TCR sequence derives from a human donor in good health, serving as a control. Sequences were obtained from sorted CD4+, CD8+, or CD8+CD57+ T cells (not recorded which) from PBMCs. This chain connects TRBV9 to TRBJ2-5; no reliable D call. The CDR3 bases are TGTGCCAGCAGCGTAGGGTCCCTAGGAAGAGAGACCCAGTACTTC. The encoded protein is CASSVGSLGRETQYF.